This entry concerns a single T cell receptor beta chain. Germline assignment: CDR1 PRHDT and CDR2 FYEKMQ (reference sequence). The CDR3 has 15 residues. Losses at the gene ends were 6 bases for V and 8 bases for J; bases not matched to a gene: 10. These data are taken from a study of blood T cell repertoires in COVID-19. Overall study context: Spain, Italy and the United States supplied samples that represented acute and convalescent COVID-19.

The data were produced by immunoSEQ multiplex PCR, yet TCRdb's version contains in-frame clones alone and is incomplete. This table has about 140,000 clones, around 84% appearing once. The origin of this receptor is a human donor in a cohort sampled during active COVID-19. The sample taken for sequencing was peripheral blood. V usage is TRBV13 and J usage is TRBJ1-4, with 9 bases aligning to TRBD1. CDR3 amino acids: CASSLNRGRVEKLFF. Here the CDR3 DNA reads TGTGCCAGCAGTTTGAACAGGGGGCGTGTAGAAAAACTGTTTTTT.